This TCR beta chain was profiled in a study of early T cells in non-severe SARS-CoV-2 infection. Separate cDNA molecules each had unique molecular identifiers attached to them. Via MiXCR, TCRdb re-called the 5' RACE reads, giving one row per CDR3 protein. The sample has more than 90,000 distinct CDR3 sequences, roughly an eighth seen once. The CDR3 has 15 amino acids. The V end lost 8 bases, the J end lost 1 base, and 15 bases lay between the germline ends. The V gene's germline CDR1 is SNHLY and CDR2 FYNNEI. Specimen: whole blood. The clonotype originates from an adult who was a healthcare worker with PCR-confirmed SARS-CoV-2 infection or an uninfected control (not recorded which). V is TRBV2 and J is TRBJ2-1, with a possible D match to TRBD2 (5 bases). DNA of the CDR3: TGTGCCAGCCTGACCCTTTGGGAGTCCTACAATGAGCAGTTCTTC. Its translation is CASLTLWESYNEQFF.